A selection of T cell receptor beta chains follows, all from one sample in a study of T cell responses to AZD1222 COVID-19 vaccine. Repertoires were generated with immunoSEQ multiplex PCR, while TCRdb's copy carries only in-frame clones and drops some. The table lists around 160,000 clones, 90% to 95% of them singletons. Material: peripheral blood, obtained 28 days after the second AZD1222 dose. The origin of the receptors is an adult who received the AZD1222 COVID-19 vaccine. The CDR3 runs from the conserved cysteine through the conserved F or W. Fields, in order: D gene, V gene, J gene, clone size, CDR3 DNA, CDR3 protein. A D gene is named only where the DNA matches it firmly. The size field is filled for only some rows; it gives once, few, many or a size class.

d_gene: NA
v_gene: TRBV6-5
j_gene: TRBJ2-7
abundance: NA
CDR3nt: TGTGCCAGCCAGGACATCACCTACGAGCAGTACTTC
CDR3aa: CASQDITYEQYF

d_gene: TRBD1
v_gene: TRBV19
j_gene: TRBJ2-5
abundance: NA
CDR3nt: TGTGCCAGTAGTTCGACAGGGGGTGGTCAGACCCAGTACTTC
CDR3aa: CASSSTGGGQTQYF

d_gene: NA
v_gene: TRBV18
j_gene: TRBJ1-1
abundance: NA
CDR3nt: TGTGCCAGCTCACCATACACACGTACGAACACTGAAGCTTTCTTT
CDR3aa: CASSPYTRTNTEAFF

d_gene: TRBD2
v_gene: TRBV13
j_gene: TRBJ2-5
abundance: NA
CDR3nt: TGTGCCAGCAGCTTAGGCCAGCTAGCGGTGGGGGAGACCCAGTACTTC
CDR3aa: CASSLGQLAVGETQYF

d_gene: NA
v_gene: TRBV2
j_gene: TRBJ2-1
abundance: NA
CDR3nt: TGTGCCAGCACCCTCTCACCGAGCTCCTACAATGAGCAGTTCTTC
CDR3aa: CASTLSPSSYNEQFF

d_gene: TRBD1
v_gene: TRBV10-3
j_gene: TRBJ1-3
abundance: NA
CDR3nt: TGTGCCATCAGGCCCGACAGGGAGGGAAACACCATATATTTT
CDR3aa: CAIRPDREGNTIYF

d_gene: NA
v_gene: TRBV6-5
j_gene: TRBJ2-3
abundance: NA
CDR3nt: TGTGCCAGCATCACTAGGACGAGTGGCACAGATACGCAGTATTTT
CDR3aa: CASITRTSGTDTQYF

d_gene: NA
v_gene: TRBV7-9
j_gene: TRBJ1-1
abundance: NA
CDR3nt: TGTGCCAGCAGCCGGCAGGACGAAGCTTTCTTT
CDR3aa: CASSRQDEAFF

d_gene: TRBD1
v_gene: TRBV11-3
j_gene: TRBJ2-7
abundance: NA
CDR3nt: TGTGCCAGCAGCTTTGGACAGGGCCAATACGAGCAGTACTTC
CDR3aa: CASSFGQGQYEQYF

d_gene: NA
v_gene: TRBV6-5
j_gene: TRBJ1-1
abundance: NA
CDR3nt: TGTGCCAGCAGTACAACAGCTCCCGTGGGAGCTTTCTTT
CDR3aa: CASSTTAPVGAFF

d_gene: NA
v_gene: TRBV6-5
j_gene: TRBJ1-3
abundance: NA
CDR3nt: TGTGCCAGCAGTTCCAGGACAGAACTTGCTGGAAACACCATATATTTT
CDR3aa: CASSSRTELAGNTIYF

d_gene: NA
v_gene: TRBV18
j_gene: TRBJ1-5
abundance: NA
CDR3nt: TGTGCCAGCTCACCTAACACAGGGAATCAGCCCCAGCATTTT
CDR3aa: CASSPNTGNQPQHF

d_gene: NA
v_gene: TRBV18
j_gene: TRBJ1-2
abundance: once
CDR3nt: TGTGCCAGCTCACTGGATCAGGACGGTATTACTGGCTACACCTTC
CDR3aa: CASSLDQDGITGYTF

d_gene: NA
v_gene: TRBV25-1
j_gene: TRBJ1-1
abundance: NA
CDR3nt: TGTGCCAGCAGTGACCCAGGGGTGGGCACTGAAGCTTTCTTT
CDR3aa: CASSDPGVGTEAFF

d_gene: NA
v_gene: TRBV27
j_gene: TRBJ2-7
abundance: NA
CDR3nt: TGTGCCAGCAGACTTCACGGAGGGGGGGCATATTTCGAGCAGTACTTC
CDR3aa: CASRLHGGGAYFEQYF

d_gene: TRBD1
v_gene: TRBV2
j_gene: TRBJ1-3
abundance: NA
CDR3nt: TGTGCCAGCAGCAGGCAGACAGGGAGTGGAAACACCATATATTTT
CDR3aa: CASSRQTGSGNTIYF

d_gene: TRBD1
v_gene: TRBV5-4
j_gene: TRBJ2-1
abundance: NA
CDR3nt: TGTGCCAGCAGCTACCCGGGACAGGGGGCCCATGAGCAGTTCTTC
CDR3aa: CASSYPGQGAHEQFF

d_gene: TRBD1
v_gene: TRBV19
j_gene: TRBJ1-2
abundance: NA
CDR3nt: TGTGCCAGTAGTGCAACAGGGGGCGTTTTCCATGGCTACACCTTC
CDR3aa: CASSATGGVFHGYTF

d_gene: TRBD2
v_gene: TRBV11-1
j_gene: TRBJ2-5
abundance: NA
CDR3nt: TGTGCCAGCAGCCCAACGGGACTAGCGGGGTCGGAGACCCAGTACTTC
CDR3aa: CASSPTGLAGSETQYF

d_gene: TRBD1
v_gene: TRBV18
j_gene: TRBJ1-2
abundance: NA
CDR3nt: TGTGCCAGCTCTCACTTTGGACAGGGGCCTAACTATGGCTACACCTTC
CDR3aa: CASSHFGQGPNYGYTF

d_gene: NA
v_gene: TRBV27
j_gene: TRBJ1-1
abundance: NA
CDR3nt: TGTGCCAGCAGCTTCCAGGGTCTCGAAGCTTTCTTT
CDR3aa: CASSFQGLEAFF

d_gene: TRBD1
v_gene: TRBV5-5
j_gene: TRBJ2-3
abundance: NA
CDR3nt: TGTGCCAGCACCGATCAACCAGGACAGGGTAGGGTTGATACGCAGTATTTT
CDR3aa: CASTDQPGQGRVDTQYF

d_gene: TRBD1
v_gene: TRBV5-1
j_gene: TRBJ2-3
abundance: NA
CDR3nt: TGCGCCAGCAGCGCCGGGACAGGGGGCACAGATACGCAGTATTTT
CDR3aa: CASSAGTGGTDTQYF

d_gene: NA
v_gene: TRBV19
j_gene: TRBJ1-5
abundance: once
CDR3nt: TGTGCCAGTAGTGCGGAGGGTAAGGGAGGCAATCAGCCCCAGCATTTT
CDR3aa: CASSAEGKGGNQPQHF

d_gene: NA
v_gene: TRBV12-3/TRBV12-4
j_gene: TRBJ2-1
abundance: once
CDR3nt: TGTGCCAGCAGTTCACCCAATGAGCAGTTCTTC
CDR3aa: CASSSPNEQFF

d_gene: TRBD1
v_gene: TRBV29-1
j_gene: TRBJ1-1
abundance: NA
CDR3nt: TGCAGCGTTGGACAGACAGGGCCTGAAGCTTTCTTT
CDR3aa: CSVGQTGPEAFF

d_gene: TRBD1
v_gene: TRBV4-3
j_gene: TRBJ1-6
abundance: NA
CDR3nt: TGCGCCAGCAGCCAAGGTGCAGGGGGGTCCTATAATTCACCCCTCCACTTT
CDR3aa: CASSQGAGGSYNSPLHF

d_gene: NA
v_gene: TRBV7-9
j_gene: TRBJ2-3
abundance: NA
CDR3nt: TGTGCCAGCAGCCGGACCGGCGATACGCAGTATTTT
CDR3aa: CASSRTGDTQYF

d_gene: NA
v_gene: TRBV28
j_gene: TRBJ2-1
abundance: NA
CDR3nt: TGTGCCAGCAGCCCACTTAGCGGTGCCTACAATGAGCAGTTCTTC
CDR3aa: CASSPLSGAYNEQFF

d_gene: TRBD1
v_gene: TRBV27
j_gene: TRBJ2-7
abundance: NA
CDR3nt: TGTGCCAGCAGTACCCGGACAGGGATTAACGAGCAGTACTTC
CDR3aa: CASSTRTGINEQYF

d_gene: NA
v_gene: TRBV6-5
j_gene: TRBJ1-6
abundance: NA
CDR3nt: TGTGCCAGCACAAATTCAGGGTATAATTCACCCCTCCACTTT
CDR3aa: CASTNSGYNSPLHF

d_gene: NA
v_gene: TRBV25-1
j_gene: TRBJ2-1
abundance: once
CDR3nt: TGTGCCAGCATCGCCGACAGCGGCTACAATGAGCAGTTCTTC
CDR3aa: CASIADSGYNEQFF

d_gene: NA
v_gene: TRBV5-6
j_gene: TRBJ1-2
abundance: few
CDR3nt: TGTGCCAGCAGCTTGGGCGCCGGGGGGCAAGGCTATGGCTACACCTTC
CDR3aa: CASSLGAGGQGYGYTF

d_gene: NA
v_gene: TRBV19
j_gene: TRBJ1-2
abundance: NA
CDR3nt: TGTGCCAGTAGTTTAGGAGGCGGCTACACCTTC
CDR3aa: CASSLGGGYTF

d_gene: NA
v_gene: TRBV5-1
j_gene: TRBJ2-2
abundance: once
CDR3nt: TGCGCCAGCAGCACCCTAGGGGGGGAGAACACCGGGGAGCTGTTTTTT
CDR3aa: CASSTLGGENTGELFF

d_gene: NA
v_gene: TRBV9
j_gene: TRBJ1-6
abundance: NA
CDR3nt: TGTGCCAGCAGCGTAGCAGTTGTGCGGCCCCTCCACTTT
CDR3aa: CASSVAVVRPLHF

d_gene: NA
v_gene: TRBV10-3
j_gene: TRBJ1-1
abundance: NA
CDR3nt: TGTGCCATCCGGGGGACCGCTGAAGCTTTCTTT
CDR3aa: CAIRGTAEAFF

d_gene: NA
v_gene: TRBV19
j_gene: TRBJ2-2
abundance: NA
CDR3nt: TGTGCCGGTCCTGGGAACACCGGGGAGCTGTTTTTT
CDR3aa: CAGPGNTGELFF

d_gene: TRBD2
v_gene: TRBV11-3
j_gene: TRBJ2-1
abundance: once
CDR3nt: TGTGCCAGCAGCTTAACTAGCGGGGGTTCCTACAATGAGCAGTTCTTC
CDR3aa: CASSLTSGGSYNEQFF

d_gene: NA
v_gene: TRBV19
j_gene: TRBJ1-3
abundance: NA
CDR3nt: TGTGCCAGTAGTATGAGGGTGAAAGGAAACACCATATATTTT
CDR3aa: CASSMRVKGNTIYF

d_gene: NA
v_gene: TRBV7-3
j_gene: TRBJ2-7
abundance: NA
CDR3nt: TGTGCCAGCAGCCCCCAGGGGGGTGGATACGAGCAGTACTTC
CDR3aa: CASSPQGGGYEQYF

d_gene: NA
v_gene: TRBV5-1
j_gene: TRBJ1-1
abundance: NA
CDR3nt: TGCGCCAGCAGCTCGCTCCGGGGTTCGAACACTGAAGCTTTCTTT
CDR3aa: CASSSLRGSNTEAFF

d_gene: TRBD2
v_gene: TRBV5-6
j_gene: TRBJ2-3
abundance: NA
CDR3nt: TGTGCCAGCGGCCCAGGCGGGACTAGAATTTTATTTGGTGCAGAGACGCAGTATTTT
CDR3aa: CASGPGGTRILFGAETQYF

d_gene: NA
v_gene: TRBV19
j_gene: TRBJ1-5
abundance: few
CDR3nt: TGTGCCAGTAGTGGTGGTCCGGGCCAGCCCCAGCATTTT
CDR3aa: CASSGGPGQPQHF

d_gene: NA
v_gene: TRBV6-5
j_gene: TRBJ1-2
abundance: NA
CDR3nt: TGTGCCATCCAAACAATAGGACAGCTCTATGGCTACACCTTC
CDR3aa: CAIQTIGQLYGYTF

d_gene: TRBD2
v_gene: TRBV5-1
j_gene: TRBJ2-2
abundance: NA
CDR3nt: TGCGCCAGCAGCCAAGGGACTAGCGTGAACACCGGGGAGCTGTTTTTT
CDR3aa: CASSQGTSVNTGELFF

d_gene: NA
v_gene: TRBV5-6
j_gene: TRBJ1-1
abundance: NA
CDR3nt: TGTGCCAGCAGTAGGGCCCTCGCCGACACTGAAGCTTTCTTT
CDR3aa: CASSRALADTEAFF

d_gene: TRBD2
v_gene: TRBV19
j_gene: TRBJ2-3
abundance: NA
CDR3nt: TGTGCCAGTAGTATCGCTAGCGGCCACACAGATACGCAGTATTTT
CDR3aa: CASSIASGHTDTQYF

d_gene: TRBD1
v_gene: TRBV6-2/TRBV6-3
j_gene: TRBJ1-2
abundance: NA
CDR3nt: TGTGCCAGCAGTAAGGACAGGGTCTATGGCTACACCTTC
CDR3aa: CASSKDRVYGYTF

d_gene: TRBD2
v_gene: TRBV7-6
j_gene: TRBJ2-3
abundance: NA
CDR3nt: TGTGCCAGCAGCCTTACTAGCGGGGAAAGCACAGATACGCAGTATTTT
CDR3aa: CASSLTSGESTDTQYF

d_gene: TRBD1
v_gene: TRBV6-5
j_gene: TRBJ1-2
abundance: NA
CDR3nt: TGTGCCAGCAGTTACACCGGGACAGCGCCTGGCTACACCTTC
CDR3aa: CASSYTGTAPGYTF

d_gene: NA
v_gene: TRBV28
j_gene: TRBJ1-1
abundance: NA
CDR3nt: TGTGCCAGCAGTCCCATTACGGCTTGGGCAACCCTGGCAACCCCCTTTGAAGCTTTCTTT
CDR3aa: CASSPITAWATLATPFEAFF

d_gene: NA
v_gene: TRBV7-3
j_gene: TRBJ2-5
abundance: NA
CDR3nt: TGTGCCAGCAGCTTAAATGCAACGACCCAAGAGACCCAGTACTTC
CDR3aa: CASSLNATTQETQYF